This TCR beta chain was identified in a study of T cells in localized non-small cell lung cancer. Study observations and caveats: Adjacent uninvolved lung had the highest clonality, suggesting focused antigen responses. Greater blood T cell density accompanied longer overall survival.

There are 15 residues in the CDR3. The V end was cut by 7 bases, the J end by 4 bases, with 14 bases between. CDR1 is MNHNS and CDR2 is SASEGT in the germline V gene. Sequencing used immunoSEQ multiplex PCR; TCRdb keeps in-frame clones, though not all of them. The sample holds some 64,000 clones, roughly 81% seen once. Worth noting for this clone: What it recognizes is unknown.

The J gene is TRBJ2-6, the V gene TRBV6-1; TRBD2 is a possible D gene (5 bases). This receptor was taken from a man aged 40-75 years with stage II lung adenocarcinoma. The sample here was PBMCs, taken before any cancer treatment. CDR3 bases: TGTGCCAGCATTAGAGGGCTGGGAGGGGCCAACGTCCTGACTTTC. As protein: CASIRGLGGANVLTF.